These 17 T cell receptor beta chains came from one sample sequenced in a study of naive and memory T cell subsets. An equimolar mix of two oligonucleotides served as the beta constant-region primer for TRBC1 and TRBC2. TCRdb processed the UMI-ligation and nested PCR reads anew with MiXCR; each CDR3 protein has one entry. The table records 150,000 or so distinct CDR3 sequences, about 15% of them present only once. The sequenced material came from naive CD4+ T cells from blood. The receptor set was obtained from a human donor in good health.

This clonotype came up a few times. The chain links TRBV5-1 to TRBJ2-5, with 9 bases matching TRBD1. Germline CDR1 and CDR2: SGHRS and YFSETQ. CDR3 length: 15 amino acids. V was clipped by 3 bases and J by 4 bases; unmatched bases: 7. In nucleotides, the CDR3 is TGCGCCAGCAGCTCCGGACAGGGGATTGCAGAGACCCAGTACTTC. It yields the protein CASSSGQGIAETQYF.

V and J are TRBV5-4 and TRBJ1-1; no definite D call. CDR1 is SGHNT, CDR2 YYREEE, per germline (reference sequence). V gave up 3 bases and J gave up 4 bases, with 19 bases separating them. This CDR3 contains 16 residues. The CDR3 is CASSSRAASLSTEAFF. CDR3 bases: TGTGCCAGCAGCTCGCGGGCCGCCAGTCTGAGCACTGAAGCTTTCTTT.

This chain uses TRBV18 with TRBJ1-2; D perhaps matches TRBD1 (5 bases). The germline CDR1 and CDR2 sequences are KGHSH and LQKENI. There are 13 residues in the CDR3. Trimming left V 4 bases short and J 4 bases short, with 10 bases between. The DNA of the CDR3 is TGTGCCAGCTCACAGGACAAGATCTATGGCTACACCTTC. Translating it yields CASSQDKIYGYTF.

The J gene is TRBJ2-4, the V gene TRBV5-1; D remains ambiguous. Germline-derived CDR1 and CDR2 are SGHRS and YFSETQ. Trimming removed 0 bases at V and 3 bases at J, with 10 bases between. There are 15 residues in the CDR3. CDR3 DNA: TGCGCCAGCAGCTTGGCACCCTCGGTCAAAAACATTCAGTACTTC. It is translated as CASSLAPSVKNIQYF.

The chain joins TRBV19 to TRBJ2-1; tentative D call: TRBD1 (5 bases). Germline V lookup: CDR1 LNHDA, CDR2 SQIVND (reference sequence). This CDR3 contains 11 residues. The ends were cut back, 8 bases at V and 6 bases at J, with 8 bases in the middle. The CDR3 nucleotides are TGTGCCAGTGGACAACCCAATGAGCAGTTCTTC. Amino acid sequence: CASGQPNEQFF.

The chain links TRBV6-2 or TRBV6-3 to TRBJ2-3; 8 positions match TRBD2. The J segment lost 4 bases and the V segment lost 5 bases, leaving 5 bases of the junction unmatched. The CDR3 is 14 residues long. Looked up from germline, CDR1 is MNHEY and CDR2 is SVGEGT. The CDR3 DNA reads TGTGCCAGCAGTCGGAGCGGGAGTCCAGATACGCAGTATTTT. This translates into CASSRSGSPDTQYF.

There are a few counts of this clonotype. The chain combines TRBV2 with TRBJ2-7; 8 nucleotides line up with TRBD2. Germline V lookup: CDR1 SNHLY, CDR2 FYNNEI. The trim removed 3 bases at V and 3 bases at J, leaving 1 base unmatched. This CDR3 contains 13 residues. CDR3 bases: TGTGCCAGCAGTGAGGGACTAGACTACGAGCAGTACTTC. It translates to CASSEGLDYEQYF.

There are a few counts of this clonotype. The chain carries TRBV30 and TRBJ2-7; no firm D call. The length of the CDR3 is 11 residues. Trimming shortened V by 2 bases and J by 3 bases, and 5 bases separated the two germline ends. Germline assignment: CDR1 GTSNPN and CDR2 SVGIG (reference sequence). The CDR3 nucleotides are TGTGCCTGGAGTACCTACTACGAGCAGTACTTC. It specifies CAWSTYYEQYF.

In its sample, this clonotype was seen a few times. The chain uses TRBV5-1 and TRBJ2-7, with 14 bases fitting TRBD2. This CDR3 region has 16 residues. Trimming took 2 bases from V and 6 from J; bases not matched to a gene: 7. The germline V gene has CDR1 SGHRS and CDR2 YFSETQ. The CDR3 DNA reads as TGCGCCAGCAGCTTCGTCGGGACTAGCGGGAGTAGCGAGCAGTACTTC. It translates to CASSFVGTSGSSEQYF.

This clonotype was recorded a few times. The V call is TRBV24-1, the J call TRBJ2-6; D is ambiguous. Germline V CDR1 and CDR2: KGHDR, SFDVKD. The CDR3 consists of 19 residues. Trimming took 9 bases from V and 0 from J, leaving 23 bases between them. CDR3 amino acids: CATEIYVRPAISGANVLTF. The CDR3 DNA follows: TGTGCCACCGAAATTTATGTTAGGCCGGCTATCTCTGGGGCCAACGTCCTGACTTTC.

This clonotype was seen only once. This chain links TRBV18 with TRBJ2-6; 9 bases line up with TRBD1. The CDR3 is 17 residues long. Germline CDR1 reads KGHSH; CDR2 reads LQKENI. The junction had 6 bases not matched to a gene; V was cut back by 3 bases and J by 3 bases. The CDR3 spells CASSPTGGTHGANVLTF. The CDR3 coding sequence is TGTGCCAGCTCACCGACAGGGGGAACGCATGGGGCCAACGTCCTGACTTTC.

This clonotype was observed at least ten times. The chain links TRBV29-1 to TRBJ2-5; TRBD2 might be the D (6 bases). The CDR3 length is 12 residues. The germline V gene encodes CDR1 SQVTM and CDR2 ANQGSEA. V lost 3 bases to trimming and J lost 5 bases, with 10 bases between them. The CDR3 DNA sequence: TGCAGCGTTGAGCGGGCGGGGGAGACCCAGTACTTC. Encoded protein: CSVERAGETQYF.

The V and J genes are TRBV7-9 and TRBJ2-3; perhaps TRBD2 as D (5 bases). CDR3 size: 16 residues. Trimming removed 1 base at V and 3 bases at J, with 14 bases between. From germline, CDR1 is SEHNR and CDR2 FQNEAQ (reference sequence). CDR3 bases: TGTGCCAGCAGCTTAGGAGTAGCGCCGACGACAGATACGCAGTATTTT. Protein: CASSLGVAPTTDTQYF.

V usage is TRBV10-3 and J usage is TRBJ2-5; D gene unclear. Germline V gene sequence: CDR1 ENHRY, CDR2 SYGVKD. This CDR3 is built from 16 residues. Trimming left V 3 bases short and J 2 bases short, with 16 bases between. CDR3 DNA: TGTGCCATCAGTGACTCCATTTCCCCCTTACAAGAGACCCAGTACTTC. Its protein is CAISDSISPLQETQYF.

This chain links TRBV4-1 with TRBJ1-1, with no clear D. Germline V gene lookup returns CDR1 MGHRA and CDR2 YSYEKL. The length of the CDR3 is 17 residues. V was shortened by 1 base and J by 5 bases, with 20 bases between the two germline ends. CDR3 amino acids: CASSQVGSRGMDTEAFF. The CDR3 coding sequence is TGCGCCAGCAGCCAAGTCGGGTCTCGCGGCATGGATACTGAAGCTTTCTTT.

This clonotype occurred a few times. This chain connects TRBV29-1 to TRBJ1-2, with D uncertain. The CDR3 sequence is 13 residues long. Trimming cost V 4 bases and J 5 bases, with 14 bases left between them. CDR1 is SQVTM and CDR2 is ANQGSEA in the germline V gene. The CDR3 loop reads CSVGRNLEYGYTF. As DNA, the CDR3 is TGCAGCGTTGGACGGAACCTTGAGTATGGCTACACCTTC.

This clonotype was seen a handful of times. V gene TRBV7-2 combines with J gene TRBJ2-3; no clear D gene. Per the germline V gene, CDR1 is SGHTA and CDR2 is FQGNSA. The CDR3 has 12 residues. The V and J ends lost 5 bases and 6 bases respectively, with 9 bases between them. In nucleotides, the CDR3 is TGTGCCAGCAGCCCGCGTAGGGATACGCAGTATTTT. This translates into CASSPRRDTQYF.